This TCR beta chain was found in a study of regulatory T cells in long-lasting Graves disease. The V and J ends lost 0 bases and 2 bases respectively, with 11 bases between them. Germline V gene sequence: CDR1 SGHRS, CDR2 YFSETQ. The CDR3 spans 15 residues. According to the study, TCR beta libraries were built with iRepertoire HTBI primers and CDR3-region Arm-PCR. TCRdb recomputed calls from the multiplex PCR reads with MiXCR, one row per CDR3 protein. Found here are roughly 500,000 distinct CDR3 sequences, roughly 22% of them singletons; the top ten hold around 12%. This clonotype came up many times. The sample's time point: persistent/refractory GD, antithyroid drugs over 5 years with positive TRAb. The TCR library was made from RNA extracted from PBMCs.

V gene TRBV5-1 combines with J gene TRBJ1-2; D remains unclear. This sequence was found in a female donor with Graves disease. The starting material was peripheral blood mononuclear cells (PBMCs), obtained when the disease was refractory, from a patient treated with antithyroid drugs. CDR3 DNA: TGCGCCAGCAGCTTGGAGGAGGGCAGGAACTATGGCTACACCTTC. Translation: CASSLEEGRNYGYTF.